Detailed here is one T cell receptor (beta chain). The antigen is not known. The CDR3 runs 14 residues. The V gene's germline CDR1 is SGHTA and CDR2 FQGNSA. V dropped 4 bases and J dropped 8; count of bases not matched to a gene: 7. These data belong to a study of cytomegalovirus exposure and HLA in healthy donors. Turning to the study itself: Early released data had tens of millions of unique TCRs, all coming from HLA-typed donors. General observations from the study: The authors later found TCR association rates varying by HLA locus, with DRB1 most and HLA-C fewest. TCR beta V- and J-gene trimming, according to a later analysis, was linked to a missense DCLRE1C variant. Association with HLA alleles at 0.05 false discovery rate was found for 16,951 TCR beta sequences in a later analysis.

The primer mix had 60 Vbeta and 13 Jbeta primers. Assay used: immunoSEQ multiplex PCR; TCRdb lists only in-frame clones, some missing. This table has 100,000 to 150,000 clones, about 85% appearing once. This receptor was obtained from a boy between 10 and 17 years old in good health and CMV-seronegative. The J gene is TRBJ1-3, the V gene TRBV7-2; 8 bases agree with TRBD1. Sequenced: PBMCs. The DNA for the CDR3 is TGTGCCAGCAGCTCTCGGACAGGGTCAGACACCATATATTTT. Its translation: CASSSRTGSDTIYF.